The clone carrying this T cell receptor (beta chain) was recorded at least ten times. This record comes from a study of blood T cells in healthy people across ages. The germline CDR1 and CDR2 sequences are ENHRY and SYGVKD. V was pared by 8 bases and J by 2 bases, with 9 bases between. The CDR3 length is 12 residues. A second about 7 to 12 cycle PCR used barcoded and J-beta primers. Each of the cDNA molecules was tagged by a template-switch adaptor with 12 random nucleotides. TCRdb reprocessed the 5' RACE reads via MiXCR and lists one record per CDR3 protein. This table has 750,000 to 1,000,000 distinct CDR3 sequences, about 28% appearing once. The same sample was also studied in work on T cells of mothers and their children.

This receptor was taken from a woman aged 40 to 55 in good health. This sequence joins TRBV10-3 and TRBJ2-5; perhaps TRBD1 as D (5 bases). Source material: blood. In nucleotides, the CDR3 is TGTGCCATCTCAGGGCAACAAGAGACCCAGTACTTC. This sequence encodes CAISGQQETQYF.